This passage covers 31 T cell receptor beta chains from one sample sequenced in a study of shared clonotypes between healthy human individuals. Clones were read by immunoSEQ multiplex PCR, and TCRdb kept only the in-frame ones, dropping some. The table has around 350,000 clones, less than 85% seen once; the top ten hold about 9.4%. Sequencing was performed on memory CD4+ T cells sorted from blood. The sample's subset: CD45RA-negative fraction. All receptors come from a man aged 25 to 40 in good health.

The chain has TRBV5-5 and TRBJ2-3; the match to TRBD1 covers 7 bases. In germline, CDR1 is SGHKS, CDR2 YYEKEE (reference sequence). The J segment lost 3 bases and the V segment lost 5 bases, leaving 9 bases of the junction unmatched. This CDR3 contains 15 residues. The CDR3, as DNA: TGTGCCAGCAGTTCCGGGACAGCTTTAACAGATACGCAGTATTTT. This translates into CASSSGTALTDTQYF.

CDR3 sequence (DNA): TGCGCCAGCAGCTTGGCCTTGGCTTACTACGAGCAGTACTTC. Its translation: CASSLALAYYEQYF. The chain couples TRBV5-1 to TRBJ2-7; no definite D call. CDR1 and CDR2 from the germline V gene are SGHRS and YFSETQ. The CDR3 totals 14 residues. V was pared by 0 bases and J by 3 bases, with 10 bases between.

Here the CDR3 reads CASSTMGPSTDTQYF. Written as DNA, the CDR3 is TGTGCCAGTAGTACGATGGGCCCATCCACAGATACGCAGTATTTT. The V call is TRBV19, the J call TRBJ2-3; D call uncertain. Deletions cut 4 bases from V and 2 bases from J, with 13 bases between. There are 15 residues in the CDR3. Germline CDR1 reads LNHDA; CDR2 reads SQIVND (reference sequence).

This rearrangement joins TRBV5-1 to TRBJ2-2; maybe TRBD2 (6 bases). Germline V gene data show CDR1 as SGHRS and CDR2 as YFSETQ. This CDR3 is 14 amino acids long. Trimming cost V 4 bases and J 3 bases, with 10 bases left between them. The CDR3 is CASSKAGYTGELFF. The CDR3 bases are TGCGCCAGCAGCAAGGCGGGGTACACCGGGGAGCTGTTTTTT. The full variable domain, with the rest looked up from reference TRBV5-1 and TRBJ2-2, is KAGVTQTPRYLIKTRGQQVTLSCSPISGHRSVSWYQQTPGQGLQFLFEYFSETQRNKGNFPGRFSGRQFSNSRSEMNVSTLELGDSALYLCASSKAGYTGELFFGEGSRLTVL.

V gene TRBV7-2 combines with J gene TRBJ2-3; 11 bases are a match to TRBD2. The trim removed 1 base at V and 4 bases at J, leaving 13 bases unmatched. From germline, CDR1 is SGHTA and CDR2 FQGNSA. CDR3 size: 19 residues. The CDR3 loop reads CASSLGRIAGGPGADTQYF. The CDR3 region has the DNA TGTGCCAGCAGCTTAGGTAGAATAGCGGGAGGGCCTGGTGCAGATACGCAGTATTTT.

In this sample, this clone turned up many times. The chain employs TRBV29-1 and TRBJ2-5; D may be TRBD1 or TRBD2 (6 bases each). CDR1 and CDR2 from the germline V gene are SQVTM and ANQGSEA. The germline V and J ends were trimmed by 6 bases and 4 bases, with 12 bases remaining between them. The CDR3 covers 12 residues. This CDR3 is CSVLQGGETQYF. CDR3 in DNA: TGCAGCGTACTACAGGGAGGAGAGACCCAGTACTTC.

This chain uses TRBV5-5 with TRBJ2-7; 9 positions agree with TRBD1. V lost 4 bases, J lost 2 bases, and 4 bases stayed unmatched. The CDR3 spans 14 residues. Germline CDR1 SGHKS, CDR2 YYEKEE (reference sequence). The CDR3 DNA reads as TGTGCCAGCAGCCCGACAGGGGGTCCCTACGAGCAGTACTTC. Translation gives CASSPTGGPYEQYF.

The rearrangement links TRBV4-1 to TRBJ2-1; 11 positions agree with TRBD2. This CDR3 region has 15 residues. CDR1 and CDR2 from the germline V gene are MGHRA and YSYEKL. Trimming took 4 bases from V and 7 from J; bases not matched to a gene: 6. The CDR3 DNA is TGCGCCAGCAGCCTTACTAGCGGGAGTGAAAATGAGCAGTTCTTC. Translating it yields CASSLTSGSENEQFF.

The chain joins TRBV6-6 to TRBJ2-1, with a tentative D call TRBD1 (7 bases). There are 16 residues in the CDR3. Trimming removed 7 bases at V and 6 bases at J, with 22 bases between. The germline V gene encodes CDR1 MNHNY and CDR2 SVGAGI (reference sequence). CDR3 DNA sequence: TGTGCCAGCATCCAGGGGGGATTTTGGGGGGCCAATGAGCAGTTCTTC. Translation: CASIQGGFWGANEQFF.

This clone is a singleton in its sample. The rearrangement joins TRBV27 to TRBJ2-2; perhaps TRBD2 as D (5 bases). CDR1 and CDR2 from the germline V gene are MNHEY and SMNVEV (reference sequence). The CDR3 runs to 17 residues. The ends were cut back, 5 bases at V and 4 bases at J, with 20 bases in the middle. The chain's CDR3 is CASSPGLGIPGTGELFF. CDR3 nucleotides: TGTGCCAGCAGTCCGGGATTGGGAATACCCGGCACCGGGGAGCTGTTTTTT.

This clone came up a few times. The chain couples TRBV5-5 to TRBJ2-7, with D tentatively TRBD2 (5 bases). There are 13 residues in the CDR3. The V end lost 3 bases, the J end lost 3 bases, and 10 bases lay between the germline ends. Per germline, CDR1 SGHKS and CDR2 YYEKEE (reference sequence). The CDR3 DNA is TGTGCCAGCAGCTATTGGGCGGGCTACGAGCAGTACTTC. Protein sequence: CASSYWAGYEQYF. Combining the CDR3 with reference TRBV5-5 and TRBJ2-7 gives the whole variable domain DAGVTQSPTHLIKTRGQQVTLRCSPISGHKSVSWYQQVLGQGPQFIFQYYEKEERGRGNFPDRFSARQFPNYSSELNVNALLLGDSALYLCASSYWAGYEQYFGPGTRLTVT.

The chain carries TRBV9 and TRBJ2-2; 7 bases fit TRBD2. The CDR3 covers 16 residues. Looked up from germline, CDR1 is SGDLS and CDR2 is YYNGEE. Losses at the gene ends were 0 bases for V and 5 bases for J; bases not matched to a gene: 7. Written as DNA, the CDR3 is TGTGCCAGCAGCGTAGGGCCGGCGGGAGAGACCGGGGAGCTGTTTTTT. This translates into CASSVGPAGETGELFF.

The gene calls are TRBV4-1 and TRBJ2-5, with D perhaps matching TRBD1 (5 bases). Germline V gene lookup returns CDR1 MGHRA and CDR2 YSYEKL. V was pared by 0 bases and J by 5 bases, with 10 bases between. The CDR3 consists of 14 residues. The CDR3 DNA sequence: TGCGCCAGCAGCCAAGACCCAGGGCTGGAGACCCAGTACTTC. This translates into CASSQDPGLETQYF.

DNA of the CDR3: TGTGCCAGTAGCTCGGGACTAGCGGGGGAGAGCTCCTACAATGAGCAGTTCTTC. It is translated as CASSSGLAGESSYNEQFF. The J gene is TRBJ2-1, the V gene TRBV19, with 14 bases lining up with TRBD2. The CDR3 contains 18 residues. Germline V gene sequence: CDR1 LNHDA, CDR2 SQIVND (reference sequence). The ends lost 6 bases at V and 0 bases at J; junction bases unmatched: 7.

This chain connects TRBV7-2 to TRBJ1-5; D ambiguous. Germline loops: CDR1 SGHTA, CDR2 FQGNSA. Between the trimmed V and J ends, which lost 3 bases and 3 bases, there was a span of 6 bases. The CDR3 spans 13 residues. In nucleotides, the CDR3 is TGTGCCAGCAGCTTCCACAACAATCAGCCCCAGCATTTT. Encoded protein: CASSFHNNQPQHF.

Only a few counts were recorded for this clone. The chain uses TRBV9 and TRBJ1-1; no clear D gene. Trimming stripped 10 bases from V and 6 bases from J, with 13 bases between. The germline V gene encodes CDR1 SGDLS and CDR2 YYNGEE. This CDR3 has 11 amino acids. Here the CDR3 reads CARLFVSEAFF. In nucleotides, the CDR3 is TGTGCCCGATTATTCGTGTCTGAAGCTTTCTTT.

The chain links TRBV28 to TRBJ2-7, with 8 positions matching TRBD1. J was trimmed by 2 bases and V by 6 bases; bases with no gene match: 6. Germline values: CDR1 MDHEN, CDR2 SYDVKM. This CDR3 is 14 amino acids long. The CDR3 DNA is TGTGCCAGCAGACCTATGACAGGGGCCTACGAGCAGTACTTC. As protein: CASRPMTGAYEQYF.

There are a few counts of this clone. V and J are TRBV28 and TRBJ1-5; D is unresolved. The CDR3 has 12 amino acids. V was clipped by 6 bases and J by 2 bases, with 5 bases between them. Germline values: CDR1 MDHEN, CDR2 SYDVKM. CDR3 sequence (DNA): TGTGCCAGCAGAGTGGGCAATCAGCCCCAGCATTTT. It specifies CASRVGNQPQHF.

This clone has just a few counts. This chain joins TRBV28 and TRBJ2-5, with 8 positions matching TRBD2. This CDR3 is 14 amino acids long. After removal of 5 bases from V and 5 bases from J, the junction contained 7 bases not matched to a gene. Germline V gene sequence: CDR1 MDHEN, CDR2 SYDVKM. In nucleotides, the CDR3 is TGTGCCAGCAGTCGGGGGGGGGCTAGGGAGACCCAGTACTTC. It is translated as CASSRGGARETQYF.

This chain links TRBV5-1 with TRBJ2-2; 8 nucleotides match TRBD1. The CDR3 length is 14 residues. Germline values: CDR1 SGHRS, CDR2 YFSETQ. J gave up 6 bases and V 4 bases, and 5 bases lay outside the gene matches. The chain's CDR3 is CASSDTGGPGELFF. CDR3 nucleotides: TGCGCCAGCAGCGATACAGGGGGTCCCGGGGAGCTGTTTTTT.

This clone has just a few counts. The rearrangement uses TRBV6-6 and TRBJ2-7, with 9 bases lining up with TRBD1. This CDR3 contains 15 residues. Germline CDR1 and CDR2: MNHNY and SVGAGI (reference sequence). J was trimmed by 0 bases and V by 4 bases; bases with no gene match: 4. In DNA form, the CDR3 reads TGTGCCAGCAGTTTAGGGACAGGGAGCTCCTACGAGCAGTACTTC. It yields the protein CASSLGTGSSYEQYF.

This chain links TRBV7-2 with TRBJ1-2; D is undetermined. The CDR3 runs to 14 residues. The germline V gene has CDR1 SGHTA and CDR2 FQGNSA. V shed 0 bases and J shed 8 bases, with 13 bases lying between them. CDR3 sequence reads: CASSLAAGPGGYTF. The CDR3 coding sequence is TGTGCCAGCAGCTTAGCGGCAGGACCCGGAGGCTACACCTTC.

The chain employs TRBV6-1 and TRBJ2-2; 7 bases line up with TRBD1. There are 13 residues in the CDR3. CDR1 MNHNS and CDR2 SASEGT come from the germline V gene. Germline trimming cut 6 bases from V and 7 bases from J; bases unmatched to any gene: 5. DNA of the CDR3: TGTGCCAGCAGAGGGACAGCCCTCGGGGAGCTGTTTTTT. Translated: CASRGTALGELFF.

With regard to this clone: Just one base apart from a much larger clone, this may be a read error. Other DNA sequences in the same sample also yield this CDR3. This chain links TRBV7-2 with TRBJ2-1; TRBD1 matches at 7 bases. The CDR3 length is 13 residues. Germline V CDR1 and CDR2: SGHTA, FQGNSA. V lost 5 bases and J lost 4; bases outside the gene matches: 2. CDR3 region: CASSLGQYNEQFF. The DNA for the CDR3 is TGTGCCAGCAGCCTGGGACAGTACAATGAGCAGTTCTTC.

The CDR3 DNA reads TGTGCCAGCAGCCCCCTCTCGGCCTACGAGCAGTACTTC. Translating gives CASSPLSAYEQYF. The V gene is TRBV7-8, the J gene TRBJ2-7; D unresolved. The V end lost 5 bases, the J end lost 2 bases, and 10 bases lay between the germline ends. Per the germline V gene, CDR1 is SGHVS and CDR2 is FQNEAQ. The CDR3 sequence is 13 residues long.

This clone was seen at least ten times. The chain employs TRBV7-2 and TRBJ2-7; D perhaps matches TRBD2 (6 bases). The CDR3 length is 15 residues. V was shortened by 1 base and J by 2 bases, with 12 bases between the two germline ends. Germline loops: CDR1 SGHTA, CDR2 FQGNSA. DNA for the CDR3: TGTGCCAGCAGCTTAGTGGCGGGGCCACCCTACGAGCAGTACTTC. Protein product: CASSLVAGPPYEQYF.

The gene calls are TRBV7-9 and TRBJ2-3; the match to TRBD2 covers 13 bases. The CDR3 covers 17 residues. Germline V lookup: CDR1 SEHNR, CDR2 FQNEAQ (reference sequence). Trimming at V came to 4 bases and at J to 1 base, leaving 5 bases not matched to a gene. The CDR3 nucleotides read TGTGCCAGCAGCTCCGGACTAGCGGGAGCCCGCACAGATACGCAGTATTTT. This codes for CASSSGLAGARTDTQYF.

The J gene is TRBJ1-3, the V gene TRBV6-1; no clear D. Germline CDR1 MNHNS, CDR2 SASEGT. The ends were cut back, 3 bases at V and 4 bases at J, with 10 bases in the middle. This CDR3 has 14 amino acids. The CDR3 sequence: CASSEAAWGNTIYF. As DNA, the CDR3 is TGTGCCAGCAGTGAGGCGGCGTGGGGAAACACCATATATTTT.

The genes are TRBV15 and TRBJ1-5, with D unclear. This CDR3 has 12 amino acids. Germline assignment: CDR1 LNHNV and CDR2 YYDKDF (reference sequence). V was clipped by 5 bases and J by 5 bases, with 7 bases between them. CDR3 protein: CATSEGDQPQHF. The CDR3 DNA is TGTGCCACCAGCGAGGGAGATCAGCCCCAGCATTTT.

V usage is TRBV7-8 and J usage is TRBJ2-1; TRBD2 agrees at 8 bases. There are 15 residues in the CDR3. Germline CDR1 SGHVS, CDR2 FQNEAQ. Trimming took 3 bases from V and 3 from J; bases not matched to a gene: 4. CDR3 loop: CASSFSGTNYNEQFF. As DNA, the CDR3 is TGTGCCAGCAGCTTTAGCGGGACCAACTACAATGAGCAGTTCTTC.

This chain connects TRBV6-1 to TRBJ2-3, with TRBD1 identical over 8 bases. The germline V gene encodes CDR1 MNHNS and CDR2 SASEGT. The ends lost 6 bases at V and 4 bases at J; junction bases unmatched: 6. CDR3 length: 14 amino acids. The CDR3: CASRPRQGSDTQYF. In DNA, the CDR3 is TGTGCCAGCAGGCCAAGACAGGGGTCAGATACGCAGTATTTT.